These T cell receptor beta chains were read from a single sample in a study of cytomegalovirus exposure and HLA in healthy donors. Sequenced by immunoSEQ multiplex PCR; TCRdb stores in-frame clones only, minus some. Among about 210,000 clones listed, 80% to 90% were seen once. The sequenced sample consisted of PBMCs. These receptors came from a man in his thirties or forties in good health and CMV-seronegative. CDR3s include the opening cysteine and the closing phenylalanine or tryptophan. A D gene is named only where the DNA matches it firmly. A clone size is listed for some rows: how often the clone was seen (once, few, many), or a class if it is expanded.

V	J	D	size	CDR3	DNA
TRBV6-1	TRBJ2-5	.	.	CASSETKTQYF	TGTGCCAGCAGTGAAACTAAGACCCAGTACTTC
TRBV7-2	TRBJ2-5	TRBD2	few	CASSLGGQETQYF	TGTGCCAGCAGCTTGGGAGGGCAAGAGACCCAGTACTTC
TRBV2	TRBJ2-7	TRBD1	.	CASSEDLGQPYEQYF	TGTGCCAGCAGTGAAGATCTGGGACAGCCTTACGAGCAGTACTTC
TRBV28	TRBJ1-2	.	.	CASSSRQDYGYTF	TGTGCCAGCAGTTCTAGACAGGACTATGGCTACACCTTC
TRBV5-1	TRBJ1-1	TRBD1	.	CASSSTGTAMNTEAFF	TGCGCCAGCAGCTCCACCGGGACAGCTATGAACACTGAAGCTTTCTTT
TRBV29-1	TRBJ1-1	.	.	CSVERVLNTEAFF	TGCAGCGTTGAGCGGGTGTTGAACACTGAAGCTTTCTTT
TRBV7-7	TRBJ2-5	TRBD2	few	CASSFRLAGGLETQYF	TGTGCTAGCAGCTTCCGACTAGCGGGGGGGCTTGAGACCCAGTACTTC
TRBV11-2	TRBJ2-7	.	.	CASSPLSSYEQYF	TGTGCCAGCAGCCCCCTGAGCTCCTACGAGCAGTACTTC
TRBV9	TRBJ1-6	TRBD1	.	CASSGGDRDLGYSPLHF	TGTGCCAGCAGCGGAGGTGACAGGGATTTAGGCTATTCACCCCTCCACTTT
TRBV11-3	TRBJ2-1	.	.	CASSLVVSSYNEQFF	TGTGCCAGCAGCTTAGTTGTGAGCTCCTACAATGAGCAGTTCTTC
TRBV6-1	TRBJ1-3	.	.	CASSDAAPSSGNTIYF	TGTGCCAGCAGTGACGCGGCACCGAGCTCTGGAAACACCATATATTTT
TRBV6-5	TRBJ2-7	TRBD1	.	CASSRPGQGSGEQYF	TGTGCCAGCAGTCGCCCGGGACAGGGGTCGGGCGAGCAGTACTTC
TRBV28	TRBJ2-7	TRBD1	.	CASSIMGQGLYEQYF	TGTGCCAGCAGTATAATGGGACAGGGGCTATACGAGCAGTACTTC
TRBV5-1	TRBJ1-4	TRBD1	.	CASSRTTGDANEKLFF	TGCGCCAGCAGCCGGACGACAGGGGATGCTAATGAAAAACTGTTTTTT
TRBV27	TRBJ2-1	.	.	CASSLSRGGRKYYNEQFF	TGTGCCAGCAGTTTATCGAGGGGGGGCCGTAAGTACTACAATGAGCAGTTCTTC
TRBV4-1	TRBJ1-2	.	.	CASSQPSTPTTYGYTF	TGCGCCAGCAGCCAACCGTCGACACCGACCACTTATGGCTACACCTTC
TRBV9	TRBJ1-1	TRBD1	once	CASSPSRGAGTEAFF	TGTGCCAGCAGCCCTAGCAGGGGGGCTGGCACTGAAGCTTTCTTT
TRBV10-3	TRBJ2-1	.	.	CAISEGGSYNEQFF	TGTGCCATCAGTGAAGGGGGCTCCTACAATGAGCAGTTCTTC
TRBV2	TRBJ1-5	TRBD1	.	CASSPTQGANNQPQHF	TGTGCCAGCAGCCCAACACAGGGGGCGAACAATCAGCCCCAGCATTTT
TRBV6-5	TRBJ1-2	TRBD1	.	CASSYRGTDYGYTF	TGTGCCAGCAGTTACAGAGGGACAGACTATGGCTACACCTTC
TRBV9	TRBJ2-1	TRBD2	.	CASSPGLASFNEQFF	TGTGCCAGCAGCCCGGGACTAGCGAGTTTCAATGAGCAGTTCTTC
TRBV9	TRBJ1-6	.	once	CASSVPSFEDSPLHF	TGTGCCAGCAGCGTCCCTTCATTCGAGGATTCACCCCTCCACTTT
TRBV2	TRBJ2-5	.	.	CASPRGAETQYF	TGTGCCAGTCCCAGGGGCGCAGAGACCCAGTACTTC
TRBV4-1	TRBJ1-2	TRBD1	.	CASSQDRWGGTGSHGYTF	TGCGCCAGCAGCCAAGATCGGTGGGGGGGGACAGGGAGTCATGGCTACACCTTC
TRBV4-1	TRBJ1-2	.	few	CASSHPLYRDGYTF	TGCGCCAGCAGCCACCCACTGTACAGGGATGGCTACACCTTC
TRBV6-5	TRBJ2-2	TRBD1	.	CASSYTGQGAGELFF	TGTGCCAGCAGTTACACCGGACAGGGGGCCGGGGAGCTGTTTTTT
TRBV11-2	TRBJ2-5	TRBD1	.	CASNPIGQGAETQYF	TGTGCCAGCAACCCCATCGGACAGGGGGCAGAGACCCAGTACTTC
TRBV5-1	TRBJ1-1	TRBD1	.	CASSLGQGVSNTEAFF	TGCGCCAGCAGCTTGGGGCAGGGGGTTTCTAACACTGAAGCTTTCTTT
TRBV5-8	TRBJ2-3	TRBD1	.	CASSPGQGVTDTQYF	TGTGCCAGCAGCCCTGGACAGGGTGTCACAGATACGCAGTATTTT
TRBV2	TRBJ2-5	TRBD2	.	CARAEAGVPETQYF	TGTGCCAGAGCTGAAGCGGGGGTCCCGGAGACCCAGTACTTC
TRBV7-6	TRBJ2-7	TRBD1	few	CASSLARGDRGLYF	TGTGCCAGCAGCTTAGCGCGTGGGGACAGGGGCCTGTACTTC
TRBV7-3	TRBJ2-1	TRBD1	once	CASSPDRGLGNEQFF	TGTGCCAGCAGTCCCGACAGGGGGCTTGGCAATGAGCAGTTCTTC
TRBV2	TRBJ1-1	TRBD1	few	CASSEALHGGTASLKAFF	TGTGCCAGCAGTGAAGCGCTTCATGGGGGGACAGCTTCTCTTAAAGCTTTCTTT
TRBV7-3	TRBJ1-2	TRBD1	.	CASRPLDRIGGYTF	TGTGCCAGCAGACCTCTGGACAGGATCGGAGGCTACACCTTC
TRBV28	TRBJ2-5	TRBD2	.	CASSSRGVPQETQYF	TGTGCCAGCAGTTCGCGGGGGGTTCCTCAAGAGACCCAGTACTTC
TRBV4-3	TRBJ2-3	TRBD2	.	CASSHQRGASDTQYF	TGCGCCAGCAGCCACCAGCGGGGGGCGAGTGATACGCAGTATTTT
TRBV5-1	TRBJ2-5	.	.	CASSLSGGQETQYF	TGCGCCAGCAGCTTGTCGGGCGGGCAAGAGACCCAGTACTTC
TRBV5-5	TRBJ2-2	.	few	CASSSRIHTGPNTGELFF	TGTGCCAGCAGCTCCCGTATCCACACAGGGCCGAACACCGGGGAGCTGTTTTTT
TRBV7-9	TRBJ2-7	.	.	CASSLETSYEQYF	TGTGCCAGCAGCTTAGAAACGAGTTACGAGCAGTACTTC
TRBV9	TRBJ1-3	.	.	CASSVAGAGNTIYF	TGTGCCAGCAGCGTAGCGGGGGCTGGAAACACCATATATTTT
TRBV5-5	TRBJ1-1	.	.	CASSLGRQRNTEAFF	TGTGCCAGCAGCTTGGGGCGGCAGAGAAACACTGAAGCTTTCTTT
TRBV10-3	TRBJ2-2	TRBD2	.	CAISGLGTSGANTGELFF	TGTGCCATCAGTGGGTTAGGGACTAGCGGGGCGAACACCGGGGAGCTGTTTTTT
TRBV11-2	TRBJ2-5	TRBD2	.	CASSETGGGGETQYF	TGTGCCAGCAGCGAGACTGGCGGGGGTGGGGAGACCCAGTACTTC
TRBV5-4	TRBJ2-1	TRBD1	.	CASSSGTGTQFF	TGTGCCAGCAGCTCCGGGACAGGTACTCAGTTCTTC
TRBV28	TRBJ2-7	.	.	CASRLRDTFYEQYF	TGTGCCAGCCGCCTACGGGACACCTTCTACGAGCAGTACTTC
TRBV5-1	TRBJ2-1	.	.	CASSLLNNEQFF	TGCGCCAGCAGCTTGTTAAACAATGAGCAGTTCTTC
TRBV6-1	TRBJ2-7	.	few	CASGDKSSYEQYF	TGTGCCAGCGGAGATAAAAGCTCCTACGAGCAGTACTTC
TRBV6-6	TRBJ2-7	.	.	CASSYEPTFSYEQYF	TGTGCCAGCAGCTACGAGCCCACTTTCTCCTACGAGCAGTACTTC
TRBV29-1	TRBJ2-3	.	.	CSVSGSSADTQYF	TGCAGCGTGTCAGGGTCGTCGGCAGATACGCAGTATTTT